The source of this T cell receptor (beta chain) is a study of cytomegalovirus exposure and HLA in healthy donors. With 5 bases clipped from V and 3 bases from J, the junction kept 11 bases outside the gene matches. CDR1 and CDR2 (germline): SGHTA, FQGNSA. The CDR3 sequence is 16 residues long. The PCR employed 60 Vbeta primers together with 13 Jbeta primers. Sequencing was performed with immunoSEQ multiplex PCR; in TCRdb, only in-frame clones are kept and a portion is missing. This sample has about 120,000 clones, with about 73% found just once. Study-level results: An Asian-associated ancestry cluster reportedly showed fewer N-insertions than the roughly 700-donor mean in a later analysis.

Worth noting for this clone: Antigen unknown.

The rearrangement uses TRBV7-2 and TRBJ1-2, with 8 bases identical to TRBD1. The sequencing input was PBMCs. The source of this sequence is a woman aged 40 to 49 in good health and CMV-seronegative. CDR3 bases: TGTGCCAGCAGCATAACCGGGACAGGAAATTACTATGGCTACACCTTC. Translating gives CASSITGTGNYYGYTF.